These T cell receptor beta chains were read from a single sample in a study of blood T cells in healthy people across ages. One entry per CDR3 protein results from TCRdb running MiXCR on the 5' RACE reads. Among hundreds of thousands of distinct CDR3 sequences listed, 45% to 60% were seen once. The sample taken for sequencing was blood. These receptors originate from a woman older than 75 in good health. Both conserved end residues are part of each CDR3. Fields, in order: J gene, V gene, clone size, D gene, CDR3 protein, CDR3 DNA. D genes are given only for firm matches. Not all rows give a size; the values are once, few, many and, for expanded clones, a class.

TRBJ1-4 | TRBV20-1 | many | . | CSAPGRHEKLFF | TGCAGTGCTCCCGGCAGACATGAAAAACTGTTTTTT
TRBJ2-1 | TRBV25-1 | many | . | CASSVLQISSYNEQFF | TGTGCCAGCAGTGTCCTTCAAATCAGCTCCTACAATGAGCAGTTCTTC
TRBJ2-5 | TRBV6-6 | many | . | CASSDSWGKETQYF | TGTGCCAGCAGTGACTCGTGGGGGAAGGAGACCCAGTACTTC
TRBJ2-5 | TRBV28 | . | TRBD2 | CASSPSPGLGTLQETQYF | TGTGCCAGCAGCCCCTCTCCGGGACTAGGGACTCTCCAAGAGACCCAGTACTTC
TRBJ1-2 | TRBV25-1 | . | TRBD1 | CASSEFGQGEGYTF | TGTGCCAGCAGTGAATTCGGACAGGGCGAGGGCTACACCTTC
TRBJ2-5 | TRBV5-1 | . | . | CASRDGEGETQYF | TGCGCCAGCCGGGACGGCGAGGGGGAGACCCAGTACTTC
TRBJ2-4 | TRBV24-1 | few | . | CATIGQSLAKNIQYF | TGTGCCACCATTGGACAGTCTTTAGCCAAAAACATTCAGTACTTC
TRBJ2-3 | TRBV3-1 | . | . | CTSSYGTASRDTQYF | TGTACCAGCAGCTACGGAACTGCTAGCAGAGATACGCAGTATTTT
TRBJ2-3 | TRBV4-2 | few | . | CASSQGGGYDTQYF | TGTGCCAGCAGCCAAGGGGGTGGATATGATACGCAGTATTTT
TRBJ2-5 | TRBV28 | . | . | CASGTSQETQYF | TGTGCCAGCGGGACATCACAAGAGACCCAGTACTTC
TRBJ2-1 | TRBV7-2 | . | . | CASSLDPGGHNEQFF | TGTGCCAGCAGCTTAGATCCCGGCGGCCACAATGAGCAGTTCTTC
TRBJ2-7 | TRBV29-1 | . | . | CSVRTVLTYEQYF | TGCAGCGTCAGGACAGTTTTAACCTACGAGCAGTACTTC
TRBJ2-3 | TRBV29-1 | . | TRBD2 | CSVPAGGEDTQYF | TGCAGCGTCCCAGCGGGGGGCGAGGATACGCAGTATTTT
TRBJ2-1 | TRBV7-9 | many | . | CASSAYGGPAYNEQFF | TGTGCCAGCAGCGCCTACGGTGGGCCGGCGTACAATGAGCAGTTCTTC
TRBJ2-1 | TRBV29-1 | many | . | CSGAGHEQFF | TGCAGCGGGGCCGGCCATGAGCAGTTCTTC
TRBJ2-2 | TRBV27 | few | . | CASSSSGITGELFF | TGTGCCAGCAGTTCGTCCGGCATCACCGGGGAGCTGTTTTTT
TRBJ2-1 | TRBV18 | . | . | CASSPLTSLWGEQFF | TGTGCCAGCTCACCGTTGACTAGTCTTTGGGGTGAGCAGTTCTTC
TRBJ2-6 | TRBV2 | . | TRBD1 | CASRVQGAVGANVLTF | TGTGCCAGCAGGGTACAGGGGGCTGTTGGGGCCAACGTCCTGACTTTC
TRBJ1-1 | TRBV2 | few | TRBD1 | CASSREGALNTEAFF | TGTGCCAGCAGTCGGGAGGGGGCACTGAACACTGAAGCTTTCTTT
TRBJ2-1 | TRBV4-3 | . | TRBD2 | CASSQVGTSGGLNEQFF | TGCGCCAGCAGCCAAGTCGGGACTAGCGGGGGCCTCAATGAGCAGTTCTTC
TRBJ2-3 | TRBV20-1 | . | TRBD2 | CSAPPFSGPTDTQYF | TGCAGTGCCCCCCCCTTTAGCGGGCCCACAGATACGCAGTATTTT
TRBJ2-3 | TRBV20-1 | once | . | CSARMGTDPRYF | TGCAGTGCTAGAATGGGGACCGATCCTCGGTATTTT
TRBJ2-3 | TRBV5-1 | many | . | CASSLEADTQYF | TGTGCCAGCAGCTTAGAGGCGGATACGCAGTATTTT
TRBJ2-6 | TRBV11-2 | . | . | CASSLVPGHSSGANVLTF | TGTGCCAGCAGCTTAGTTCCGGGACATAGCTCTGGGGCCAACGTCCTGACTTTC
TRBJ2-5 | TRBV20-1 | . | . | CSAQPTDYQETQYF | TGCAGTGCTCAACCGACCGATTACCAAGAGACCCAGTACTTC
TRBJ2-1 | TRBV7-9 | few | . | CASSFRDAHNEQFF | TGTGCCAGCAGCTTCCGGGACGCTCACAATGAGCAGTTCTTC
TRBJ2-7 | TRBV10-3 | . | TRBD2 | CAIGTTSGRSYEQYF | TGTGCCATTGGTACCACTAGCGGGAGATCCTACGAGCAGTACTTC
TRBJ2-1 | TRBV6-6 | many | TRBD2 | CASSYPGGNEQFF | TGTGCCAGCAGTTATCCGGGGGGCAATGAGCAGTTCTTC
TRBJ1-1 | TRBV10-3 | few | . | CAISDRGDTEAFF | TGTGCCATCAGTGACAGGGGCGACACTGAAGCTTTCTTT
TRBJ1-5 | TRBV20-1 | . | TRBD1 | CSARDQDRDFQPQHF | TGCAGTGCTAGAGATCAGGACAGGGATTTTCAGCCCCAGCATTTT
TRBJ2-5 | TRBV27 | . | TRBD2 | CASILLAGVVYF | TGTGCCAGCATTTTACTAGCGGGGGTTGTGTACTTC
TRBJ2-5 | TRBV11-1 | . | . | CASSLNPGGNEQYF | TGTGCCAGCAGCTTAAACCCCGGGGGCAATGAGCAGTACTTC
TRBJ2-1 | TRBV2 | many | . | CASIQGLTNYNEQFF | TGTGCCAGCATACAGGGACTAACAAATTACAATGAGCAGTTCTTC
TRBJ2-7 | TRBV5-1 | once | TRBD1 | CASSLGQGKGEQYF | TGCGCCAGCAGCTTGGGACAGGGGAAGGGCGAGCAGTACTTC
TRBJ2-1 | TRBV9 | many | . | CASSRDFNEQFF | TGTGCCAGCAGTCGGGACTTCAATGAGCAGTTCTTC
TRBJ2-3 | TRBV11-2 | many | . | CASSLWGTSTDTQYF | TGTGCCAGCAGCTTATGGGGGACCAGCACAGATACGCAGTATTTT
TRBJ2-7 | TRBV7-2 | . | . | CARSLAWSEQYF | TGTGCCCGCAGCTTAGCATGGAGTGAGCAGTACTTC
TRBJ1-2 | TRBV18 | . | TRBD1 | CASSPLAPGQGSNYGYTF | TGTGCCAGCTCACCTTTGGCTCCGGGACAGGGGTCTAACTATGGCTACACCTTC
TRBJ2-5 | TRBV9 | few | . | CASSVGTQETQYF | TGTGCCAGCAGCGTGGGCACTCAAGAGACCCAGTACTTC
TRBJ1-2 | TRBV20-1 | many | TRBD1 | CSASSPGQGNNYGYTF | TGCAGTGCTTCTTCGCCGGGACAGGGGAATAACTATGGCTACACCTTC
TRBJ2-1 | TRBV7-2 | many | . | CASKPGLPYNEQFF | TGTGCCAGCAAGCCGGGCCTCCCCTACAATGAGCAGTTCTTC
TRBJ2-7 | TRBV3-1 | . | . | CAGSQPVQGPRYNEQYF | TGTGCCGGCAGCCAACCGGTTCAGGGACCCCGTTACAATGAGCAGTACTTC
TRBJ2-7 | TRBV3-1 | . | . | CASSEASELGYEQYF | TGTGCCAGCAGCGAAGCGTCGGAATTGGGTTACGAGCAGTACTTC
TRBJ2-7 | TRBV20-1 | . | TRBD2 | CSARDMGLAGGVDEQYF | TGCAGTGCTAGAGATATGGGACTAGCGGGAGGCGTCGACGAGCAGTACTTC
TRBJ2-7 | TRBV4-3 | few | . | CASSRGLRNEQYF | TGCGCCAGCAGCCGGGGGCTAAGAAACGAGCAGTACTTC
TRBJ1-2 | TRBV7-6 | few | . | CASSPRPGTLVEGYTF | TGTGCCAGCAGTCCCCGGCCCGGGACATTGGTAGAGGGCTACACCTTC
TRBJ2-7 | TRBV4-2 | . | TRBD1 | CASSQDGTGAYEQYF | TGTGCCAGCAGCCAAGATGGGACAGGGGCCTACGAGCAGTACTTC
TRBJ2-1 | TRBV6-2/TRBV6-3 | few | . | CASRVTDSEQFF | TGTGCCAGCAGGGTTACGGATTCTGAGCAGTTCTTC
TRBJ2-5 | TRBV20-1 | . | . | CSVSEGKTQYF | TGCAGTGTTTCAGAGGGAAAGACCCAGTACTTC
TRBJ2-5 | TRBV30 | many | TRBD1 | CAWGQGIASETQYF | TGTGCCTGGGGACAGGGTATCGCATCAGAGACCCAGTACTTC
TRBJ2-2 | TRBV6-5 | . | . | CATRGLGGAQTGELFF | TGTGCCACACGGGGCCTTGGTGGCGCGCAGACCGGGGAGCTGTTTTTT
TRBJ1-5 | TRBV11-2 | . | . | CASSLYGGDGNQPQHF | TGTGCCAGCAGCTTATATGGGGGCGATGGCAATCAGCCCCAGCATTTT
TRBJ1-1 | TRBV29-1 | . | . | CSVATGPGEAFF | TGCAGCGTCGCGACAGGACCAGGGGAAGCTTTCTTT
TRBJ2-5 | TRBV10-3 | . | . | CAISESSETQYF | TGTGCCATCAGTGAGTCGTCAGAGACCCAGTACTTC
TRBJ1-1 | TRBV28 | . | . | CASSTLTEDTEAFF | TGTGCCAGCAGCACGTTAACGGAGGACACTGAAGCTTTCTTT
TRBJ2-7 | TRBV11-2 | few | . | CVSSPNPGRLEQYF | TGTGTCAGCAGCCCCAACCCAGGCCGTCTTGAGCAGTACTTC